This T cell receptor beta chain was identified during a study of T-cell reconstitution after alpha-beta-depleted transplantation in children. Overall study results and limits: Several hundred graft clones that had expanded were reportedly the source of alpha-beta T cells about two months after transplant. Newly produced T cells mostly provided counts and TCRbeta diversity after one year, as hyperexpanded clones declined. It was surviving recipient T cells and thymic progenitors that gave some patients high TCRbeta diversity at day 60.

The length of the CDR3 is 15 residues. Germline V gene sequence: CDR1 MNHEY, CDR2 SVGAGI. V shed 2 bases, J shed 7 bases, and the junction held 7 bases outside the gene matches. Unique molecular identifiers were used to barcode this TCRbeta library. From the PCR reads, TCRdb called clonotypes with MiXCR, one entry per CDR3 protein. The sample has some 840,000 distinct CDR3 sequences, around 15% seen once; the top ten hold under 6%. Concerning this clonotype: Its antigen is not known.

Sample: PBMCs, mostly from graft donor cells, taken 360 days after TCRalphabeta/CD19-depleted stem cell transplant. This sequence joins TRBV6-5 and TRBJ2-1; 8 bases line up with TRBD1. The sequence came from a male patient under 18 who had a stem cell transplant for acute lymphoblastic leukemia, so the T cells may come from the graft donor. The CDR3 DNA sequence: TGTGCCAGCAGTTACCGGGCAGGGGGCTGGAATGAGCAGTTCTTC. Protein: CASSYRAGGWNEQFF.